A selection of T cell receptor beta chains follows, all from one sample in a study of cytomegalovirus exposure and HLA in healthy donors. Generated by immunoSEQ multiplex PCR, the TCRdb table keeps only in-frame clones and is missing some. The profile shows 140,000 to 150,000 clones, about three quarters of them singletons. Sequenced input: PBMCs. The receptors were sampled from a male donor in good health and CMV-seronegative. CDR3s include the opening cysteine and the closing phenylalanine or tryptophan. D genes are given only for firm matches. Clone size is stated in some rows and not others, as once, few, many or a class when expanded.

17	TRBV9	.	TRBD2	TRBJ2-2	CASSVTPSGRGTGELFF	TGTGCCAGCAGCGTAACCCCTAGCGGGAGAGGTACCGGGGAGCTGTTTTTT
16	TRBV7-9	.	.	TRBJ1-1	CASSEPVTGLNTEAFF	TGTGCCAGCAGCGAACCTGTAACAGGGCTGAACACTGAAGCTTTCTTT
15	TRBV7-2	.	.	TRBJ1-2	CASSLAQGSLSGYTF	TGTGCCAGCAGCTTAGCGCAGGGTTCTCTCTCTGGCTACACCTTC
14	TRBV14	.	.	TRBJ1-2	CASSPKGANYGYTF	TGTGCCAGCAGCCCGAAGGGAGCTAACTATGGCTACACCTTC
15	TRBV5-1	.	TRBD1	TRBJ1-6	CASSSGGSYNSPLHF	TGCGCCAGCAGCTCAGGGGGCTCCTATAATTCACCCCTCCACTTT
11	TRBV4-1	.	.	TRBJ2-3	CASSHLNTQYF	TGCGCCAGCAGCCACCTTAATACGCAGTATTTT
15	TRBV18	.	.	TRBJ2-1	CASSPPMSSYNEQFF	TGTGCCAGCTCACCACCGATGAGCTCCTACAATGAGCAGTTCTTC
13	TRBV5-1	.	.	TRBJ1-1	CASSAPGATEAFF	TGCGCCAGCAGCGCCCCGGGTGCCACTGAAGCTTTCTTT
14	TRBV19	.	TRBD2	TRBJ2-5	CASSGASGQETQYF	TGTGCCAGTAGTGGGGCTAGCGGTCAAGAGACCCAGTACTTC
16	TRBV5-4	once	.	TRBJ1-4	CASSTRGGSANEKLFF	TGTGCCAGCAGCACCCGGGGGGGCTCGGCTAATGAAAAACTGTTTTTT
15	TRBV7-9	once	.	TRBJ2-7	CASSLGDIRTYEQYF	TGTGCCAGCAGCTTAGGGGACATTCGAACCTACGAGCAGTACTTC
15	TRBV27	.	TRBD1	TRBJ1-2	CASSSLPGQVDGYTF	TGTGCCAGCAGTTCACTGCCGGGACAGGTTGACGGCTACACCTTC
14	TRBV13	.	TRBD1	TRBJ2-5	CASSFRTGGETQYF	TGTGCCAGCAGCTTCCGGACAGGGGGCGAGACCCAGTACTTC
16	TRBV5-6	few	.	TRBJ2-7	CASSSPDGGLSYEQYF	TGTGCCAGCAGCTCCCCCGACGGGGGGCTCTCCTACGAGCAGTACTTC
14	TRBV18	once	TRBD1	TRBJ1-3	CASSRDSAGNTIYF	TGTGCCAGCTCACGGGACAGCGCCGGAAACACCATATATTTT
16	TRBV28	.	.	TRBJ2-2	CASSLDLSGYTGELFF	TGTGCCAGCAGTTTAGATTTATCAGGATACACCGGGGAGCTGTTTTTT
19	TRBV21-1	.	.	TRBJ2-1	CASSKCDYPILSSYNEQFF	TGTGCCAGCAGCAAATGTGACTACCCGATTTTGAGCTCCTACAATGAGCAGTTCTTC
13	TRBV10-3	.	.	TRBJ2-5	CATARGHGETQYF	TGTGCCACGGCGCGGGGGCATGGAGAGACCCAGTACTTC
15	TRBV4-3	.	TRBD1	TRBJ1-6	CASSQAVGTGRSLHF	TGCGCCAGCAGCCAAGCTGTAGGGACAGGAAGGTCCCTCCACTTT
14	TRBV11-2	.	.	TRBJ2-7	CASSLGQFSYEQYF	TGTGCCAGCAGCTTAGGTCAGTTCTCCTACGAGCAGTACTTC
14	TRBV30	.	TRBD1	TRBJ1-6	CAWSRDRINSPLHF	TGTGCCTGGAGTAGGGACAGGATTAATTCACCCCTCCACTTT
14	TRBV7-9	.	.	TRBJ1-1	CASSQLPRAGEAFF	TGTGCCAGCAGCCAGCTTCCGAGGGCTGGTGAAGCTTTCTTT
14	TRBV2	few	TRBD1	TRBJ1-5	CASSEGTGVQPQHF	TGTGCCAGCAGTGAAGGGACAGGGGTTCAGCCCCAGCATTTT
14	TRBV4-2	.	TRBD2	TRBJ2-1	CASTRLAGVNEQFF	TGTGCCAGCACCCGACTAGCGGGGGTCAATGAGCAGTTCTTC
13	TRBV19	.	.	TRBJ2-7	CATQGHQLGEQYF	TGTGCCACCCAGGGCCATCAATTGGGTGAGCAGTACTTC
15	TRBV5-4	.	.	TRBJ1-1	CASSRELTLNTEAFF	TGTGCCAGCAGCCGTGAATTGACGTTGAACACTGAAGCGTTCTTT
13	TRBV19	once	TRBD1	TRBJ2-2	CASIRGYTGELFF	TGTGCCTCAATCAGGGGGTACACCGGGGAGCTGTTTTTT
11	TRBV20-1	.	.	TRBJ2-5	CSAGRGETQYF	TGCAGTGCTGGAAGGGGGGAGACCCAGTACTTC
19	TRBV11-1	few	TRBD1	TRBJ1-4	CASSHRPGQGARSNEKLFF	TGTGCCAGCAGCCACCGCCCGGGACAGGGGGCACGGTCGAATGAAAAACTGTTTTTT
14	TRBV6-5	.	.	TRBJ1-1	CASSYSIGATEAFF	TGTGCCAGCAGTTACTCTATAGGGGCGACTGAAGCTTTCTTT
11	TRBV18	.	.	TRBJ1-1	CASSQDREAFF	TGTGCCAGCTCCCAAGACAGGGAAGCTTTCTTT
16	TRBV7-3	few	.	TRBJ2-3	CASSPRSGTGTDTQYF	TGTGCCAGCAGCCCACGTAGCGGAACCGGCACAGATACGCAGTATTTT
13	TRBV7-9	.	.	TRBJ2-1	CASRRSDLNEQFF	TGTGCCAGCAGGAGGTCTGACCTCAATGAGCAGTTCTTC
15	TRBV7-6	.	TRBD2	TRBJ2-7	CASSFGTSGAYEQYF	TGTGCCAGCAGCTTTGGGACTAGCGGGGCCTACGAGCAGTACTTC
15	TRBV5-1	.	.	TRBJ1-3	CASSLLNPAGNTIYF	TGCGCCAGCAGCCTCCTAAACCCCGCTGGAAACACCATATATTTT
17	TRBV18	.	TRBD2	TRBJ2-7	CASSPRTTSGGAYEQYF	TGTGCCAGCTCACCCAGAACAACTAGCGGGGGGGCTTACGAGCAGTACTTC
14	TRBV28	.	.	TRBJ1-5	CASSSQGRNQPQHF	TGTGCCAGCAGTTCGCAGGGAAGGAATCAGCCCCAGCATTTT
15	TRBV30	.	.	TRBJ2-7	CAWSAPRYSSYEQYF	TGTGCCTGGAGTGCCCCCAGATATTCCAGCTACGAGCAGTACTTC
11	TRBV2	.	.	TRBJ2-5	CATGVRETQYF	TGTGCAACGGGGGTCCGCGAGACCCAGTACTTC
14	TRBV6-5	.	TRBD2	TRBJ2-5	CASSLTSGVETQYF	TGTGCCAGCAGTCTGACTAGCGGGGTTGAGACCCAGTACTTC